What follows are 13 T cell receptor beta chains derived from one specimen sequenced in a study of regulatory T cells in long-lasting Graves disease. Time point in this sample: persistent/refractory GD, antithyroid drugs over 5 years with positive TRAb. Following extraction of RNA from PBMCs, that RNA was used to make the TCR library. For TCR beta, libraries came from iRepertoire HTBI primers and Arm-PCR of CDR3 regions. Via MiXCR, TCRdb re-called the multiplex PCR reads, giving one row per CDR3 protein. Seen here are under 500,000 distinct CDR3 sequences, about 20% observed once, and the top ten hold 20%. The input for sequencing was peripheral blood mononuclear cells (PBMCs), taken when the disease was refractory, from a patient treated with antithyroid drugs. Receptors originate from a female donor with Graves disease.

The table lists this clonotype with a few counts. The chain carries TRBV20-1 and TRBJ1-1, with D hard to call. CDR1 and CDR2 (germline): DFQATT, SNEGSKA (reference sequence). Trimming pared 0 bases from V and 4 bases from J, leaving 12 bases between. The CDR3 has 14 amino acids. The DNA of the CDR3 is TGCAGTGCTAGAGACGATGCTTATGGCACTGAAGCTTTCTTT. Translating it yields CSARDDAYGTEAFF.

This clonotype was picked up a small number of times. This chain uses TRBV2 with TRBJ2-1; tentative D call: TRBD2 (5 bases). The CDR3 extends over 15 amino acids. The V gene lost 1 base and the J gene lost 0 bases, with 7 bases spanning the gap. Germline V gene sequence: CDR1 SNHLY, CDR2 FYNNEI. Written as DNA, the CDR3 is TGTGCCAGCAGTGAAGGCGGGCGCTCCTACAATGAGCAGTTCTTC. Amino acid sequence: CASSEGGRSYNEQFF.

This clonotype appeared many times. The genes are TRBV28 and TRBJ1-5; a possible D gene is TRBD1 (6 bases). There are 15 residues in the CDR3. CDR1 is MDHEN, CDR2 SYDVKM, per germline. Trimming took off 6 bases at V and 2 bases at J, with 14 bases between the two ends. This CDR3 reads CASRVQGVRNQPQHF. CDR3 nucleotide sequence: TGTGCCAGCAGGGTACAGGGTGTACGCAATCAGCCCCAGCATTTT.

This clonotype was counted between two and nine times. The V call is TRBV11-2, the J call TRBJ2-4; TRBD1 aligns across 8 bases. Germline CDR1 SGHAT, CDR2 FQNNGV. This CDR3 is 15 amino acids long. V shed 6 bases and J 0 bases; nucleotides not matched to a gene: 4. The CDR3 here is CASSPGGPAKNIQYF. CDR3 sequence (DNA): TGTGCCAGCAGTCCAGGGGGCCCAGCCAAAAACATTCAGTACTTC.

This clonotype occurred a few times. The CDR3 loop reads CASSVGTGQFYEQYF. The CDR3 nucleotides are TGTGCCAGCAGCGTAGGAACAGGACAGTTCTACGAGCAGTACTTC. This chain uses TRBV9 with TRBJ2-7, with a tentative D call TRBD1 (6 bases). This CDR3 has 15 residues. The germline gives CDR1 SGDLS, CDR2 YYNGEE. The ends were cut back, 0 bases at V and 3 bases at J, with 13 bases in the middle.

This clonotype has only a few counts. The chain links TRBV4-2 to TRBJ2-5; 12 bases agree with TRBD2. Per germline, CDR1 LGHNA and CDR2 YNFKEQ. Losses at the gene ends were 1 base for V and 2 bases for J; bases not matched to a gene: 8. The length of the CDR3 is 18 residues. CDR3 region: CASSQAGGLAGQQETQYF. The CDR3 DNA sequence: TGTGCCAGCAGCCAAGCAGGGGGACTAGCGGGCCAGCAAGAGACCCAGTACTTC.

This clonotype has at least ten counts. CDR3 sequence: CASSFRRDGDRDHGYTF. CDR3 in DNA: TGTGCCAGCAGCTTCCGCCGGGATGGGGACAGAGATCATGGCTACACCTTC. J is TRBJ1-2 and V is TRBV7-8, with 7 bases fitting TRBD1. The V and J ends lost 3 bases and 6 bases, in that order; junction bases with no gene match: 16. The CDR3 consists of 17 residues. Germline CDR1 and CDR2: SGHVS and FQNEAQ.

A word on this clonotype: The junction does not match germline at one end; this may be a read error. The gene calls are TRBV28 and TRBJ2-1; D gene unclear. This CDR3 is 15 amino acids long. In germline, CDR1 is MDHEN, CDR2 SYDVKM. CDR3 DNA sequence: TGTGCCAGCAGTTTACGGGCCGGCTCCTACGATGAGCAGTTCTTC. Protein: CASSLRAGSYDEQFF. Using reference TRBV28 and TRBJ2-1 for the parts outside the CDR3, the full variable domain is DVKVTQSSRYLVKRTGEKVFLECVQDMDHENMFWYRQDPGLGLRLIYFSYDVKMKEKGDIPEGYSVSREKKERFSLILESASTNQTSMYLCASSLRAGSYDEQFFGPGTRLTVL.

The sample holds a few counts of this clonotype. V and J are TRBV18 and TRBJ1-6, with a possible D match to TRBD1 (6 bases). The CDR3 has 17 residues. In germline, CDR1 is KGHSH, CDR2 LQKENI. Between the trimmed V and J ends, which lost 4 bases and 10 bases, there was a span of 23 bases. The CDR3 DNA reads as TGTGCCAGCTCACTTACCTCCGGGGACACGGGGGACTCACCCCTCCACTTT. It yields the protein CASSLTSGDTGDSPLHF.

This clonotype was recorded at least ten times. The chain is built from TRBV3-1 and TRBJ2-7, with a tentative D call TRBD1 (6 bases). V lost 1 base and J lost 6, with 10 bases in between. The CDR3 runs to 13 residues. Germline assignment: CDR1 LGHDT and CDR2 YNNKEL (reference sequence). CDR3 bases: TGTGCCAGCAGCCAAGTGGACAGTTCCGAGCAGTACTTC. Its protein is CASSQVDSSEQYF.

The rearrangement joins TRBV29-1 to TRBJ2-1, with 9 bases identical to TRBD2. The CDR3 has 14 residues. Per germline, CDR1 SQVTM and CDR2 ANQGSEA. V lost 3 bases, J lost 2 bases, and 2 bases stayed unmatched. The CDR3 DNA is TGCAGCGTTGACGCTAGCGGGACCTACAATGAGCAGTTCTTC. Amino acid sequence: CSVDASGTYNEQFF.

This clonotype was detected only once. Just one base apart from a much larger clone, this may be a read error. The chain carries TRBV15 and TRBJ2-7; tentative D call: TRBD2 (5 bases). The CDR3 runs to 15 residues. Trimming shortened V by 1 base and J by 3 bases, and 13 bases separated the two germline ends. The germline V gene encodes CDR1 LNHNV and CDR2 YYDKDF (reference sequence). CDR3 region: CATSRGSEGSYEQYF. The CDR3 DNA is TGTGCCACCAGCAGAGGATCTGAGGGTAGCTACGAGCAGTACTTC. The variable domain in full, with the rest retrieved from reference TRBV15 and TRBJ2-7, is DAMVIQNPRYQVTQFGKPVTLSCSQTLNHNVMYWYQQKSSQAPKLLFHYYDKDFNNEADTPDNFQSRRPNTSFCFLDIRSPGLGDTAMYLCATSRGSEGSYEQYFGPGTRLTVT.

This clonotype appeared many times. The chain links TRBV6-7 to TRBJ1-4, with a tentative D call TRBD1 (5 bases). TRBV6-7 is an ORF; its function is uncertain. Trimming took 2 bases from V and 7 from J, leaving 20 bases between them. The CDR3 runs to 17 residues. The CDR3 bases are TGTGCCAGCAGTTACCCTACCTCTCCAGGGCAAGGTGAAAAACTGTTTTTT. Translation: CASSYPTSPGQGEKLFF.